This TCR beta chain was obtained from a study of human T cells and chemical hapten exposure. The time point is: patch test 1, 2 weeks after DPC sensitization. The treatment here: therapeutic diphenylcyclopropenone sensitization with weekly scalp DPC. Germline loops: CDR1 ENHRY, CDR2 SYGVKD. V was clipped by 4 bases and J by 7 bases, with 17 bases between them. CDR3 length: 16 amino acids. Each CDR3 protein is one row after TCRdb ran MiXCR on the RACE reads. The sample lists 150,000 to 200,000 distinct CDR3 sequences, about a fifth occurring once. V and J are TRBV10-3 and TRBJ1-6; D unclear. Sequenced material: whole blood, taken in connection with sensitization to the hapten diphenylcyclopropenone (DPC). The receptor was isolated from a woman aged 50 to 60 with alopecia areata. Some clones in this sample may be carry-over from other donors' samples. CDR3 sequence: CAISALGPKGNSPLHF. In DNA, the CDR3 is TGTGCCATCAGTGCCCTAGGACCGAAAGGGAATTCACCCCTCCACTTT.